This is a list of T cell receptor beta chains from one sample in a study of blood T cell repertoires in COVID-19. Measured with immunoSEQ multiplex PCR; TCRdb has only the in-frame clones, and not every one. This sample yields a few hundred thousand clones, of which roughly four fifths are seen a single time; 1.9% belongs to the top ten. The sample comprised peripheral blood. These receptors all come from a man aged 25 to 45 who had recovered from COVID-19. Both conserved end residues are trimmed from each CDR3. D genes are given only for firm matches.

J | D | V | CDR3
TRBJ1-2 | TRBD1 | TRBV5-4 | ASSPPQRDRGYGYT
TRBJ1-1 | TRBD1 | TRBV6-1 | ASSEATGGAGTEAF
TRBJ2-3 | NA | TRBV5-6 | ASSFDTTDTQY
TRBJ1-1 | TRBD1 | TRBV5-8 | ASSHDRGNTEAF
TRBJ1-2 | NA | TRBV9 | ASSVDGGQTNYGYT
TRBJ1-6 | NA | TRBV6-1 | ASSEFGTEPLH
TRBJ1-1 | TRBD1 | TRBV6-4 | ASSAPGGSPNTEAF
TRBJ1-4 | NA | TRBV28 | ASSLIGGNEKLF
TRBJ1-6 | TRBD1 | TRBV27 | ASSLSTGAPSYNSPLH
TRBJ2-6 | TRBD1 | TRBV6-4 | ASSEESGGSGANVLT
TRBJ1-2 | NA | TRBV25-1 | ASSVGQSYGYT
TRBJ2-2 | TRBD2 | TRBV6-5 | ASSLAGGRTGELF
TRBJ2-1 | TRBD1 | TRBV16 | ASSQPTGLNEQF
TRBJ1-3 | NA | TRBV15 | ATSSDGGDTIY
TRBJ2-3 | NA | TRBV7-9 | ASNKGGGAADTQY
TRBJ2-7 | NA | TRBV12-3/TRBV12-4 | ASSSGASYEQY
TRBJ1-4 | NA | TRBV5-1 | ASSGVDRTEKLF
TRBJ2-3 | NA | TRBV14 | ASSPRTMAQY
TRBJ1-2 | TRBD1 | TRBV28 | ASSGGQGTAGYT
TRBJ2-2 | TRBD1 | TRBV2 | ASRGDRLTGELF
TRBJ2-5 | NA | TRBV25-1 | ASAVGGQETQY
TRBJ2-7 | NA | TRBV18 | ASSPLQGFSEQY
TRBJ1-4 | TRBD1 | TRBV10-2 | ASSVTGGFEKLF
TRBJ2-2 | NA | TRBV12-5 | ASGSPGSGGELF
TRBJ1-2 | NA | TRBV21-1 | ASSKEGSGYT